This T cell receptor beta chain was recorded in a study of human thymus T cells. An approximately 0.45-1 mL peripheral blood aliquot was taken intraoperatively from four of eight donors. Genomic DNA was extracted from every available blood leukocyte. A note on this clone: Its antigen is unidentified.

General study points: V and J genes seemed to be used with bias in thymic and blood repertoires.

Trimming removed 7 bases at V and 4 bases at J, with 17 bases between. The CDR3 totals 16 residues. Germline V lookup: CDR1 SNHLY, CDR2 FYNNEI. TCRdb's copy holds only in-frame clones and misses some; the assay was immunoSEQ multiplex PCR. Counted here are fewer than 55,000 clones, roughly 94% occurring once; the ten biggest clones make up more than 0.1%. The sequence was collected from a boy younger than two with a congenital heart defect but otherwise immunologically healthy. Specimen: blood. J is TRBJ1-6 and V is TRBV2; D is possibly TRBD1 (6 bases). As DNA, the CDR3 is TGTGCCAGCACGGGGGCAGGGGCCTTTTATAATTCACCCCTCCACTTT. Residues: CASTGAGAFYNSPLHF.